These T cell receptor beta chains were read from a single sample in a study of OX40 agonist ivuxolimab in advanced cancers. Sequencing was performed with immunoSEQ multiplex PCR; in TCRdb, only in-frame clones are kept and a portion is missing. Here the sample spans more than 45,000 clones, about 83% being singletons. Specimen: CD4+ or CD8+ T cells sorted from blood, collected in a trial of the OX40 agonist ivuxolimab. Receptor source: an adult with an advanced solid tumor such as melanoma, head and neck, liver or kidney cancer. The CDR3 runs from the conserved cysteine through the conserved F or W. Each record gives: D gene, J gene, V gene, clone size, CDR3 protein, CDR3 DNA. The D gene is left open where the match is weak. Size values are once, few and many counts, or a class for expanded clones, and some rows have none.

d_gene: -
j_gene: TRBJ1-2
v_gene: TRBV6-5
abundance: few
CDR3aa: CASSYLGGGHLSGYTF
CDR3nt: TGTGCCAGCAGTTACTTGGGTGGGGGGCACCTATCCGGCTACACCTTC

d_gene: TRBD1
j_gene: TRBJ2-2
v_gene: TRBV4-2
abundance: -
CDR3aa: CASSRGQGGTGELFF
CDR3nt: TGTGCCAGCAGCCGGGGACAGGGTGGCACCGGGGAGCTGTTTTTT

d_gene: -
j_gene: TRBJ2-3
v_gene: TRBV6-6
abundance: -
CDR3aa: CASSQPGEGADTQYF
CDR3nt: TGTGCCAGCAGTCAACCGGGAGAGGGAGCAGATACGCAGTATTTT

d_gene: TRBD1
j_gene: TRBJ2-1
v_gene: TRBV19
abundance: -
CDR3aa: CASSSTGASYNEQFF
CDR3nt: TGTGCCAGTAGTTCGACAGGGGCATCCTACAATGAGCAGTTCTTC

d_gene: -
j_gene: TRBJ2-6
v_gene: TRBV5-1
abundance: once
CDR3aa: CASSFGSGARKVAGANVLTF
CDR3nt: TGCGCCAGCAGCTTCGGCTCTGGGGCGCGGAAGGTAGCTGGGGCCAACGTCCTGACTTTC

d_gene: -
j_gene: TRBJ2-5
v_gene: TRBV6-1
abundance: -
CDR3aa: CASSPGAGLETQYF
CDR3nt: TGTGCCAGCAGCCCGGGGGCCGGGTTAGAGACCCAGTACTTC

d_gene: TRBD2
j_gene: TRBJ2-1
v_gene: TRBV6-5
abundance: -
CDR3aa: CASSSSGGYNEQFF
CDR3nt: TGTGCCAGCAGTTCTAGCGGGGGGTACAATGAGCAGTTCTTC

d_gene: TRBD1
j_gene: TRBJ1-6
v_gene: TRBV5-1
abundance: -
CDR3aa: CASSAGQGYNSPLHF
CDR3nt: TGCGCCAGCAGCGCCGGACAGGGTTACAATTCACCCCTCCACTTT

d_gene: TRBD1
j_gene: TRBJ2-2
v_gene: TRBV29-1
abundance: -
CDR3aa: CSVSGTGLTGELFF
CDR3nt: TGCAGCGTCTCCGGGACAGGGCTCACCGGGGAGCTGTTTTTT

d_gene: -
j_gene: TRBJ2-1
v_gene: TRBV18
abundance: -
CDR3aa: CASSPYPTYNEQFF
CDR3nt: TGTGCCAGCTCACCATATCCAACCTACAATGAGCAGTTCTTC

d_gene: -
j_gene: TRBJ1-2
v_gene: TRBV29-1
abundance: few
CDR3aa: CSVEDPGRNYGYTF
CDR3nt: TGCAGCGTTGAAGACCCGGGACGGAACTATGGCTACACCTTC

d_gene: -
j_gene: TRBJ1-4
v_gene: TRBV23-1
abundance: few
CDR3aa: CATGTRELFF
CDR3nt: TGCGCCACCGGGACTAGGGAACTGTTTTTT

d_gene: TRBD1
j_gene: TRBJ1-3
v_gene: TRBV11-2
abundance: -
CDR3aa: CASSYDRVGNTIYF
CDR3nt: TGTGCCAGCAGCTATGACAGGGTCGGAAACACCATATATTTT

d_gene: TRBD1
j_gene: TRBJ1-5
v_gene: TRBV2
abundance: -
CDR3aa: CASRTKDRVRSNQPQHF
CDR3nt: TGTGCCAGCAGAACGAAAGACAGGGTTCGTAGCAATCAGCCCCAGCATTTT

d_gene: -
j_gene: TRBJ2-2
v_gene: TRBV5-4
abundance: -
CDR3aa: CASGLYTGELFF
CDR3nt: TGTGCCAGCGGCCTTTACACCGGGGAGCTGTTTTTT

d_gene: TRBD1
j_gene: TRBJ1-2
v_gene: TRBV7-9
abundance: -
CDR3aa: CASSSRTGNGYTF
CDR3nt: TGTGCCAGCAGCTCCAGGACAGGGAATGGCTACACCTTC

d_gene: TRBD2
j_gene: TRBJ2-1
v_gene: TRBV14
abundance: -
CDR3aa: CASSQGSGAHNEQFF
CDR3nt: TGTGCCAGCAGCCAAGGGAGCGGGGCCCACAATGAGCAGTTCTTC

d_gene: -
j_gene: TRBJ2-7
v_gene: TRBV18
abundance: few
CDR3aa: CASSPPPEQYF
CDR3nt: TGTGCCAGCTCACCCCCTCCCGAGCAGTACTTC

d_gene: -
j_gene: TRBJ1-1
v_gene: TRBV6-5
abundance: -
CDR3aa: CASSYSNRGDTEAFF
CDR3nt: TGTGCCAGCAGTTACTCGAATAGGGGGGACACTGAAGCTTTCTTT

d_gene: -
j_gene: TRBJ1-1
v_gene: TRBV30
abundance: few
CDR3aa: CAWDKTMNTEAFF
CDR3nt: TGTGCCTGGGACAAAACCATGAACACTGAAGCTTTCTTT

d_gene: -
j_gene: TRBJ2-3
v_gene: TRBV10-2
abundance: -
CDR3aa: CATRTAGASTDTQYF
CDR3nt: TGCGCCACCAGGACGGCGGGGGCCAGCACAGATACGCAGTATTTT

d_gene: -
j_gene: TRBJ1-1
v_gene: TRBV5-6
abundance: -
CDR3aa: CASSLGVNTEAFF
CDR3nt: TGTGCCAGCAGCTTGGGAGTTAACACTGAAGCTTTCTTT

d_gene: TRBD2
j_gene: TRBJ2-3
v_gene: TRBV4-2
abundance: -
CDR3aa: CASSQDPSGGTTITSTDTQYF
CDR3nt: TGTGCCAGCAGCCAAGATCCTAGCGGGGGGACAACCATCACTAGCACAGATACGCAGTATTTT

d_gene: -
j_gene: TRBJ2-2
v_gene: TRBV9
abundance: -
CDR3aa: CASSVLPGFRSTGELFF
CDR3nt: TGTGCCAGCAGCGTGTTGCCAGGGTTTCGATCCACCGGGGAGCTGTTTTTT

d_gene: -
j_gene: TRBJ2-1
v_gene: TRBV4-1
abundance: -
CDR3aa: CASSPYTSDLYNEQFF
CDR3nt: TGCGCCAGCAGCCCTTACACGTCCGATTTGTACAATGAGCAGTTCTTC

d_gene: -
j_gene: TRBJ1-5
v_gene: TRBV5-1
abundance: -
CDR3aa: CASSVDGGDQPQHF
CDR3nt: TGCGCCAGCAGCGTTGACGGGGGGGATCAGCCCCAGCATTTT

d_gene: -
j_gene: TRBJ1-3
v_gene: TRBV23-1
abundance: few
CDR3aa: CASSQTFISALGNTIYF
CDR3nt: TGCGCCAGCAGTCAAACGTTTATATCTGCTCTTGGGAACACCATATATTTT

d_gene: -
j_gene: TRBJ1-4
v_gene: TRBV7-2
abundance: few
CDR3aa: CASSLQGHEKLFF
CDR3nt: TGTGCCAGCAGCTTACAGGGACATGAAAAACTGTTTTTT

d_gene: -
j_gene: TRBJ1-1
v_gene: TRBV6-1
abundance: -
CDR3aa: CASSLRQVF
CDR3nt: TGTGCCAGCAGTCTACGACAGGTCTTT

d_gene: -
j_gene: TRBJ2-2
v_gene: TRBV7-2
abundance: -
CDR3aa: CASSYDRGNTGELFF
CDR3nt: TGTGCCAGCAGCTACGACCGAGGGAACACCGGGGAGCTGTTTTTT

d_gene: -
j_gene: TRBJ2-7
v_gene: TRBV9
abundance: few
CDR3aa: CASSVSSVAYEQYF
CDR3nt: TGTGCCAGCAGCGTATCTTCGGTTGCCTACGAGCAGTACTTC

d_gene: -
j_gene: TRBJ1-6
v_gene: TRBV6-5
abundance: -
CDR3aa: CASSYDTKTLNSPLHF
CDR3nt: TGTGCCAGCAGTTACGACACCAAAACCCTTAATTCACCCCTCCACTTT

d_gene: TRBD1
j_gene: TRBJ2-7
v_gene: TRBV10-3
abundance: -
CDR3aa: CAISTGTGVYEQYF
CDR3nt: TGTGCCATCAGTACCGGGACAGGGGTGTACGAGCAGTACTTC

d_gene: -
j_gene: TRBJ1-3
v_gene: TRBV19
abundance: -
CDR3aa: CASSRTDSGNTIYF
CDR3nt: TGTGCCAGTAGTCGGACGGACTCTGGAAACACCATATATTTT

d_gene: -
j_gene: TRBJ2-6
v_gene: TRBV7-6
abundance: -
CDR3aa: CASSDYPQGTGANVLTF
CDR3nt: TGTGCCAGCAGCGACTACCCTCAGGGAACTGGGGCCAACGTCCTGACTTTC

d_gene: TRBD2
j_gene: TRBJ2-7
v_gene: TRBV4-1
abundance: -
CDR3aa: CASSRDLGAGGSYEQYF
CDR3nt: TGCGCCAGCAGCCGCGATCTAGGAGCGGGGGGGTCCTACGAGCAGTACTTC

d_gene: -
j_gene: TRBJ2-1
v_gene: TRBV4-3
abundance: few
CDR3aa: CASSQEGESSYNEQFF
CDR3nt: TGCGCCAGCAGCCAAGAGGGTGAGAGCTCCTACAATGAGCAGTTCTTC

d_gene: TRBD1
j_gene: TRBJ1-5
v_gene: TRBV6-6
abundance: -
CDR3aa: CASSYDRAGVQPQHF
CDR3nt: TGTGCCAGCAGTTACGACAGGGCGGGGGTTCAGCCCCAGCATTTT

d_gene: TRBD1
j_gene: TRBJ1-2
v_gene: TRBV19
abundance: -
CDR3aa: CASSPGQVNYGYTF
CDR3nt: TGTGCCAGTAGTCCCGGACAGGTGAACTATGGCTACACCTTC

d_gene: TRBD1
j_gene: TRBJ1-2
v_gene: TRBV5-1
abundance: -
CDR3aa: CASSLGQGGTNYGYTF
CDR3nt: TGCGCCAGCAGCTTGGGACAGGGTGGAACTAACTATGGCTACACCTTC

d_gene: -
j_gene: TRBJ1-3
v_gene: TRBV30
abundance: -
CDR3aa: CAWSVRTVGNTIYF
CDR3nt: TGTGCCTGGAGTGTTAGGACAGTTGGAAACACCATATATTTT

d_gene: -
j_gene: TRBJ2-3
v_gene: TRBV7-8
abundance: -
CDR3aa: CASSLGAATDTQYF
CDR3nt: TGTGCCAGCAGCTTAGGGGCAGCCACAGATACGCAGTATTTT

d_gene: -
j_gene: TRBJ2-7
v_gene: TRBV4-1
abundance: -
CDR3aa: CASSQYARESYEQYF
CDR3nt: TGCGCCAGCAGCCAATATGCGCGTGAGTCCTACGAGCAGTACTTC

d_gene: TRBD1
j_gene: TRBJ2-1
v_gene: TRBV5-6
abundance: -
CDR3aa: CASSLSPGQRSYNEQFF
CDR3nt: TGTGCCAGCAGCTTGTCCCCGGGACAGAGATCCTACAATGAGCAGTTCTTC

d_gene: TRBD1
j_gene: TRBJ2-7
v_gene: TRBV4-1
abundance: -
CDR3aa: CASSHGAVYRGGYEQYF
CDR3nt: TGCGCCAGCAGCCATGGGGCTGTCTACAGGGGCGGCTACGAGCAGTACTTC

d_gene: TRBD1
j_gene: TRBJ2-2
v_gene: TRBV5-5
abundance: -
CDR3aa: CASSSSTGWQTGELFF
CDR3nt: TGTGCCAGCAGCTCCTCGACAGGGTGGCAAACCGGGGAGCTGTTTTTT

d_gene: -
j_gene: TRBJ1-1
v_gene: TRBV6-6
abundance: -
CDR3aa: CASSYPDGTEAFF
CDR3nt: TGTGCCAGCAGTTACCCCGACGGAACTGAAGCTTTCTTT

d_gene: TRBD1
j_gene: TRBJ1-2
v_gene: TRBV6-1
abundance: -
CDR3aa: CASSKGQGALSGYGYTF
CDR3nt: TGTGCCAGCAGTAAAGGACAGGGGGCGCTGAGTGGCTATGGCTACACCTTC

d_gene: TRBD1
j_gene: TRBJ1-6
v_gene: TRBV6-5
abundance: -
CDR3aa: CASDQTGGNSPLHF
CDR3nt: TGTGCCAGTGATCAGACAGGGGGTAATTCACCCCTCCACTTT

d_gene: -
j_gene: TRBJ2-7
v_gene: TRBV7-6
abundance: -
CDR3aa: CASSLSPTAGEQYF
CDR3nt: TGTGCCAGCAGCTTATCGCCCACAGCAGGGGAGCAGTACTTC

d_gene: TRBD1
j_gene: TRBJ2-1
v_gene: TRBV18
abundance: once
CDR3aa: CASSPGQGVLIEQFF
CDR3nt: TGTGCCAGCTCACCAGGACAGGGGGTCTTGATTGAGCAGTTCTTC

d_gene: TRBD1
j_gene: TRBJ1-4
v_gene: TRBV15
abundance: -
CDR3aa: CATSRRTSGTGSEKLFF
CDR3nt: TGTGCCACCAGCAGAAGAACCTCCGGGACAGGGTCGGAAAAACTGTTTTTT